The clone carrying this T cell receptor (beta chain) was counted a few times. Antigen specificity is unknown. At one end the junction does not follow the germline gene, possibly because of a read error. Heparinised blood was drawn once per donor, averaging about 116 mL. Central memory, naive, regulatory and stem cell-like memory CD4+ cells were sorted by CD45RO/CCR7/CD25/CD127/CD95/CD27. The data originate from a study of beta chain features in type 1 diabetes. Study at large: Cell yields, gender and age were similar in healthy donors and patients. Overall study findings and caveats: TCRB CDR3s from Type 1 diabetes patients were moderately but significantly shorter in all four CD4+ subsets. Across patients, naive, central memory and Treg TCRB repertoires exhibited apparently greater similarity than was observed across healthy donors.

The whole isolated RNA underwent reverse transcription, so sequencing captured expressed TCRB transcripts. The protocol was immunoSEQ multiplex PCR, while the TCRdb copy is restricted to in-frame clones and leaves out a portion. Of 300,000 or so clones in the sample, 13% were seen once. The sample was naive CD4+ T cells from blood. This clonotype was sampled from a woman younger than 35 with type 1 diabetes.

CDR3 coding DNA: TGTGCCAGCAGCGTAGACAGGACTAGCGGGAGTTACAATGAGCAGTTCTTC. Its translation is CASSVDRTSGSYNEQFF. The chain carries TRBV11-2 and TRBJ2-1; TRBD2 matches at 13 bases. This CDR3 is built from 17 residues. Germline-derived CDR1 and CDR2 are SGHAT and FQNNGV. Full variable domain (outside the CDR3, taken from reference TRBV11-2 and TRBJ2-1): EAGVAQSPRYKIIEKRQSVAFWCNPISGHATLYWYQQILGQGPKLLIQFQNNGVVDDSQLPKDRFSAERLKGVDSTLKIQPAKLEDSAVYLCASSVDRTSGSYNEQFFGPGTRLTVL.